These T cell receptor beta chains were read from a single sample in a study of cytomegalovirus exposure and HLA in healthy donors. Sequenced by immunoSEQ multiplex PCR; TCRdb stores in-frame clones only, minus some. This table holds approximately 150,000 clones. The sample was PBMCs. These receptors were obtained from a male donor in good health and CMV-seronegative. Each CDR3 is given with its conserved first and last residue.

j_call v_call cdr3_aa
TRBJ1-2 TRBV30 CAWSVNGRYYTF
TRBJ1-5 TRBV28 CASSPQEQGWPQHF
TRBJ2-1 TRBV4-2 CASSQVGQYLYNEQFF
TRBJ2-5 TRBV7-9 CASSLAPGLAGTETQYF
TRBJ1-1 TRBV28 CASSRGNEAFF
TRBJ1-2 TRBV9 CASSVSDIETENYGYTF
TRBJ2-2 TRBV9 CASSPRSTGELFF
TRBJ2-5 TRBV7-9 CASSLGTSGDQETQYF
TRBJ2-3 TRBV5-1 CASSLGLATDTQYF
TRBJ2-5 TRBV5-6 CASSERTGRVETQYF
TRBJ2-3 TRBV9 CASSVRPGGTDTQYF
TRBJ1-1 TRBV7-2 CASSFTGASSEAFF
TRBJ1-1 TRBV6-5 CASSYSLAGWTEAFF
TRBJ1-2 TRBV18 CASSPISDSLSNYGYTF
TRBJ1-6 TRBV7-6 CASSSREAYNSPLHF
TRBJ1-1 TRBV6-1 CASIQRGSNTEAFF
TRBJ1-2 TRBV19 CASSIGSLGYTF
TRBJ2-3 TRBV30 CAWWDREGLGDTDTQYF
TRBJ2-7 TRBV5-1 CANSLEGMAYEQYF
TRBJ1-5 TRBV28 CASSYQGPSNQPQHF
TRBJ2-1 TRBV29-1 CSVHPTGLASYNEQFF
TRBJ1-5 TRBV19 CATRTGQSQPQHF
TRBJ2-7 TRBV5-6 CASSLEGNEQYF
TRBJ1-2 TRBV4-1 CASSQENKGPYGYTF
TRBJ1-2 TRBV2 CASSKGQNYGYTF
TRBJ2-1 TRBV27 CASSFRGGDEQFF
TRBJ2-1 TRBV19 CASSILAGGGNEQFF
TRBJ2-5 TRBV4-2 CASSQGEGAQYF
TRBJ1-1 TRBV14 CASSPQRLGGRAFF
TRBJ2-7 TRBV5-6 CASSLGPSAAYEQYF
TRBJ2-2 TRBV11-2 CAIMRSGGPRELFF
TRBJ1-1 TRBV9 CASSVGGQILNTEAFF
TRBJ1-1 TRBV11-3 CASSTGPNTEAFF
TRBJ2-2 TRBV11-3 CASSFRGSGSGNTGELFF
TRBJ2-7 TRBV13 CASSLAGYYEQYF
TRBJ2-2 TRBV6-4 CASSEAGAVTGELFF
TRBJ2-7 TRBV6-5 CASSYLGASGEQYF
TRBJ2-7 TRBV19 CASSIAQNYEQYF
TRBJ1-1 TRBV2 CASSSLAGQGDTEAFF
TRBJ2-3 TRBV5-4 CASSPESRSDTQYF
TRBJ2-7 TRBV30 CAWGIGTGFSYAYEQYF
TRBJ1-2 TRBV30 CAWSASGQGTYGYTF
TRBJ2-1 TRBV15 CATSRQPGASGFNEQFF
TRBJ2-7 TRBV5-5 CASSPQLRQGASYEQYF
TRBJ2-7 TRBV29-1 CSVDSGYEQYF
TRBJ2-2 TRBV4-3 CASSQEPGNTGELFF
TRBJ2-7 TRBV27 CASSRTGSKYEQYF